The text below deals with one T cell receptor (beta chain). Its antigen is as yet unknown. This record comes from a study of cytomegalovirus exposure and HLA in healthy donors. Study-level results: Analyzed later, association rates of TCRs varied across HLA loci, with DRB1 most and HLA-C fewest.

At sampling all donors were nominally healthy, likely with unrecorded immune exposures. The CDR3 sequence is 16 residues long. In germline, CDR1 is SGHTA, CDR2 FQGNSA. V lost 4 bases and J lost 2; bases outside the gene matches: 5. The PCR contained 60 Vbeta and 13 Jbeta primers. Clones were read by immunoSEQ multiplex PCR, and TCRdb kept only the in-frame ones, dropping some. The sample lists over 85,000 clones, about 60% occurring once. This receptor was obtained from a human donor in good health. Sequenced sample: PBMCs. The rearrangement joins TRBV7-2 to TRBJ2-2, with 9 bases fitting TRBD1. CDR3 loop: CASSSVQGANTGELFF. CDR3 in DNA: TGTGCCAGCAGCTCGGTACAGGGGGCCAACACCGGGGAGCTGTTTTTT.